This section outlines one TCR beta chain sequence together with its context. Its antigen is undetermined. Other nucleotide sequences from this sample produce the same CDR3. The V end was cut by 0 bases, the J end by 7 bases, with 14 bases between. In germline, CDR1 is SGHRS, CDR2 YFSETQ. The CDR3 is made up of 15 amino acids. The sample is drawn from a study of shared clonotypes between healthy human individuals. Overall study context: Plates per donor: three CD4 naive, three CD4 memory, two CD8 naive, one CD8 memory.

Study observations and caveats: The study found about 5% of naive CD4 clonotypes shared across a handful of donors. Larger estimated richness was generally recorded for naive subsets relative to memory subsets.

The repertoire was sequenced with immunoSEQ multiplex PCR; TCRdb's copy has only in-frame clones and lacks some. The repertoire holds about 2.3 million clones, approximately 95% seen once, with under 0.45% in the top ten. Sequencing was done on a sample of naive CD4+ T cells from PBMCs. Subset here: CD45RA+ positively selected. This receptor was identified in a man aged 18-30 years in good health. Some clones in this sample may be carry-over from other donors' samples. The chain carries TRBV5-1 and TRBJ2-1; D is unresolved. This CDR3 reads CASSLGSGRVNEQFF. The CDR3 coding sequence is TGCGCCAGCAGCTTGGGGTCGGGCCGGGTGAATGAGCAGTTCTTC.